A selection of T cell receptor beta chains follows, all from one sample in a study of early T cells in non-severe SARS-CoV-2 infection. MiXCR, run by TCRdb on the 5' RACE reads, gives a single entry per CDR3 protein. The repertoire holds under 45,000 distinct CDR3 sequences, with 5% to 6% as singletons. Here the sequenced sample was whole blood, taken at baseline. These receptors all come from an adult who was a healthcare worker with PCR-confirmed SARS-CoV-2 infection or an uninfected control (not recorded which). Each CDR3 is given with its conserved first and last residue. A D gene is named only where the DNA matches it firmly. Some rows mark clone size as missing; the rest say once, few, many or name a class of expanded clone.

v_call: TRBV24-1; j_call: TRBJ1-5; clone_size: NA; d_call: NA; cdr3_nt: TGTGCCACCAGTGATGCGACAACGCAGCCCCAGCATTTT; cdr3_aa: CATSDATTQPQHF
v_call: TRBV20-1; j_call: TRBJ2-1; clone_size: many; d_call: NA; cdr3_nt: TGCAGTGCTAGAGATCCGAGGAAGGATTACAATGAGCAGTTCTTC; cdr3_aa: CSARDPRKDYNEQFF
v_call: TRBV6-5; j_call: TRBJ1-1; clone_size: many; d_call: NA; cdr3_nt: TGTGCCAGCAGTTACGCAAGGGCCCCTGCTTTCTTT; cdr3_aa: CASSYARAPAFF
v_call: TRBV10-3; j_call: TRBJ2-1; clone_size: NA; d_call: TRBD2; cdr3_nt: TGTGCCATCAGTGGAGGGAGCGGGAGGGTATTACGGTTCTTC; cdr3_aa: CAISGGSGRVLRFF
v_call: TRBV7-2; j_call: TRBJ2-3; clone_size: many; d_call: TRBD1; cdr3_nt: TGTGCCAGCAGCCCTCAACCGGGACAGGGAAGGGATACGCAGTATTTT; cdr3_aa: CASSPQPGQGRDTQYF
v_call: TRBV20-1; j_call: TRBJ2-5; clone_size: many; d_call: TRBD2; cdr3_nt: TGCAGTGCTTCCGCCGGGACTAGCGGGAGAACGTACCAAGAGACCCAGTACTTC; cdr3_aa: CSASAGTSGRTYQETQYF
v_call: TRBV7-6; j_call: TRBJ2-7; clone_size: NA; d_call: TRBD2; cdr3_nt: TGTGCCAGCAGCCCCGGGGGGGCTCTCTTCCCCCTCGAGCAGTACTTC; cdr3_aa: CASSPGGALFPLEQYF
v_call: TRBV24-1; j_call: TRBJ1-1; clone_size: many; d_call: NA; cdr3_nt: TGTGCCACCAGTGATCCGAGGGACACTGAAGCTTTCTTT; cdr3_aa: CATSDPRDTEAFF
v_call: TRBV11-2; j_call: TRBJ1-3; clone_size: many; d_call: NA; cdr3_nt: TGTGCCAGCAGCTCGCTGAGCGTCTCTGGAAACACCATATATTTT; cdr3_aa: CASSSLSVSGNTIYF
v_call: TRBV4-3; j_call: TRBJ2-2; clone_size: many; d_call: NA; cdr3_nt: TGCGCCAGCAACCAAGATAGGAGCGGGGGGGAGCTGTTTTTT; cdr3_aa: CASNQDRSGGELFF
v_call: TRBV4-3; j_call: TRBJ1-1; clone_size: NA; d_call: TRBD1; cdr3_nt: TGCGCCAGCAGCCCCGGACAGGTGACGAACACTGAAGCTTTCTTT; cdr3_aa: CASSPGQVTNTEAFF
v_call: TRBV6-6; j_call: TRBJ1-5; clone_size: many; d_call: NA; cdr3_nt: TGTGCCAGCAGTCCGACAGTCCAAAATCAGCCCCAGCATTTT; cdr3_aa: CASSPTVQNQPQHF
v_call: TRBV6-6; j_call: TRBJ1-4; clone_size: many; d_call: NA; cdr3_nt: TGTGCCAGCAGTACCTTTGAAAAACTGTTTTTT; cdr3_aa: CASSTFEKLFF
v_call: TRBV9; j_call: TRBJ2-5; clone_size: NA; d_call: NA; cdr3_nt: TGTGCCAGCAGCGTAGGGGGGAGCACGGAGACCCAGTACTTC; cdr3_aa: CASSVGGSTETQYF
v_call: TRBV5-1; j_call: TRBJ1-1; clone_size: many; d_call: NA; cdr3_nt: TGCGCCAGCAGCTTCTCCCGAGGGATCGGGCACACTGAAGCTTTCTTT; cdr3_aa: CASSFSRGIGHTEAFF
v_call: TRBV7-2; j_call: TRBJ2-3; clone_size: many; d_call: TRBD2; cdr3_nt: TGTGCCAGCAGCCCTAGGCTAGCGGGAGCCGAAGGCGAAGATACGCAGTATTTT; cdr3_aa: CASSPRLAGAEGEDTQYF
v_call: TRBV20-1; j_call: TRBJ1-1; clone_size: many; d_call: NA; cdr3_nt: TGCAGTGCTAGAGCTCCCCTTGAAGCTTTCTTT; cdr3_aa: CSARAPLEAFF
v_call: TRBV20-1; j_call: TRBJ1-1; clone_size: many; d_call: NA; cdr3_nt: TGCAGTGCTAGAGATGCGGAGACGAACACTGAAGCTTTCTTT; cdr3_aa: CSARDAETNTEAFF
v_call: TRBV7-8; j_call: TRBJ1-2; clone_size: many; d_call: NA; cdr3_nt: TGTGCCAGCAGCTTAATGGGAGGCTATGGCTACACCTTC; cdr3_aa: CASSLMGGYGYTF
v_call: TRBV27; j_call: TRBJ2-3; clone_size: many; d_call: TRBD2; cdr3_nt: TGTGCCAGCAGTCTCCGCCCGGGGGGGGCAAGCACAGATACGCAGTATTTT; cdr3_aa: CASSLRPGGASTDTQYF
v_call: TRBV30; j_call: TRBJ2-7; clone_size: NA; d_call: NA; cdr3_nt: TGTGCCTGGGGTCATCTCTGGACGGTACCGGGTTACGAGCAGTACTTC; cdr3_aa: CAWGHLWTVPGYEQYF
v_call: TRBV29-1; j_call: TRBJ1-4; clone_size: many; d_call: TRBD1; cdr3_nt: TGCAGCGTTGTTCCCGGGACAGGGGATGAAAAACTGTTTTTT; cdr3_aa: CSVVPGTGDEKLFF
v_call: TRBV7-2; j_call: TRBJ2-1; clone_size: many; d_call: TRBD2; cdr3_nt: TGTGCCAGCAGCTCGACTAGCGGGACGGGTAATGAGCAGTTCTTC; cdr3_aa: CASSSTSGTGNEQFF
v_call: TRBV28; j_call: TRBJ2-3; clone_size: many; d_call: NA; cdr3_nt: TGTGCCAGCAGTTTTGAGGTGTCACGAGACAAGTTGTATTTT; cdr3_aa: CASSFEVSRDKLYF
v_call: TRBV19; j_call: TRBJ2-5; clone_size: few; d_call: TRBD2; cdr3_nt: TGTGCCAGTAGTATCGGGCTAGCGGGTGCCCAGGGGACCCAGTACTTC; cdr3_aa: CASSIGLAGAQGTQYF
v_call: TRBV18; j_call: TRBJ2-2; clone_size: NA; d_call: NA; cdr3_nt: TGTGCCAGCTCACCACCAAGCAGGATATTAGCCGGGGAGCTGTTTTTT; cdr3_aa: CASSPPSRILAGELFF
v_call: TRBV10-3; j_call: TRBJ2-3; clone_size: few; d_call: NA; cdr3_nt: TGTGCCATCAGTGACCCCGGAGGTACGCAGTATTTT; cdr3_aa: CAISDPGGTQYF
v_call: TRBV12-3/TRBV12-4; j_call: TRBJ2-1; clone_size: many; d_call: TRBD2; cdr3_nt: TGTGCCAGCAGTTCCTCTAGCGGGAGGACATACAATGAGCAGTTCTTC; cdr3_aa: CASSSSSGRTYNEQFF
v_call: TRBV6-2/TRBV6-3; j_call: TRBJ2-5; clone_size: NA; d_call: NA; cdr3_nt: TGTGCCAGCAGTTACCTGGGATTTCAAGAGACCCAGTACTTC; cdr3_aa: CASSYLGFQETQYF
v_call: TRBV20-1; j_call: TRBJ2-1; clone_size: many; d_call: NA; cdr3_nt: TGCAGTGCTGGGCGAGGTAGCTCCTACAATGAGCAGTTCTTC; cdr3_aa: CSAGRGSSYNEQFF
v_call: TRBV6-6; j_call: TRBJ2-5; clone_size: NA; d_call: TRBD2; cdr3_nt: TGTGCCAGCAGTTACTCTCCTGGAGGACTAGCGGGAGAGACCCAGTACTTC; cdr3_aa: CASSYSPGGLAGETQYF
v_call: TRBV29-1; j_call: TRBJ1-3; clone_size: once; d_call: NA; cdr3_nt: TGCAGCGTTGAAGAGTATCGGAACTCTGGAAACACCATATATTTT; cdr3_aa: CSVEEYRNSGNTIYF
v_call: TRBV10-3; j_call: TRBJ2-7; clone_size: few; d_call: TRBD1; cdr3_nt: TGTGCCATCGAAAAGGGACAGGGGGCGCGTATGGAGCAGTACTTC; cdr3_aa: CAIEKGQGARMEQYF
v_call: TRBV5-1; j_call: TRBJ1-1; clone_size: NA; d_call: NA; cdr3_nt: TGCGCCAGCAGCTTCGGCATGCCAAGCGCTGAAGCTTTCTTT; cdr3_aa: CASSFGMPSAEAFF
v_call: TRBV12-3/TRBV12-4; j_call: TRBJ1-1; clone_size: many; d_call: TRBD1; cdr3_nt: TGTGCCAGCAGTCGTTGGGACAGGGAGGGCACTGAAGCTTTCTTT; cdr3_aa: CASSRWDREGTEAFF
v_call: TRBV11-2; j_call: TRBJ2-1; clone_size: many; d_call: NA; cdr3_nt: TGTGCCAGCAGCCTGTCTCTGAACTACGAGCAGTTCTTC; cdr3_aa: CASSLSLNYEQFF
v_call: TRBV4-1; j_call: TRBJ2-3; clone_size: many; d_call: NA; cdr3_nt: TGCGCCAGCAGCCTAGTTGGACCGGGACTGAACACAGATACGCAGTATTTT; cdr3_aa: CASSLVGPGLNTDTQYF
v_call: TRBV5-1; j_call: TRBJ2-1; clone_size: NA; d_call: TRBD2; cdr3_nt: TGCGCCAGCAGCTCGGGACTAGTTTTACTGGTTAACGAGCAGTTCTTC; cdr3_aa: CASSSGLVLLVNEQFF
v_call: TRBV6-6; j_call: TRBJ1-2; clone_size: many; d_call: NA; cdr3_nt: TGTGCCAGCAGGTCCGGGCCCGGCTACACCTTC; cdr3_aa: CASRSGPGYTF
v_call: TRBV11-2; j_call: TRBJ2-1; clone_size: many; d_call: NA; cdr3_nt: TGTGCCAGCAGCTTAGTTATGGGCTACAATGAGCAGTTCTTC; cdr3_aa: CASSLVMGYNEQFF
v_call: TRBV2; j_call: TRBJ2-5; clone_size: many; d_call: TRBD1; cdr3_nt: TGTGCCAGCAGAAGACAGGGGTCCGAGACCCAGTACTTC; cdr3_aa: CASRRQGSETQYF
v_call: TRBV6-6; j_call: TRBJ2-3; clone_size: many; d_call: NA; cdr3_nt: TGTGCCAGCAGCAGGGTCGGCTCTAGGGTCACAGATACGCAGTATTTT; cdr3_aa: CASSRVGSRVTDTQYF
v_call: TRBV6-5; j_call: TRBJ1-2; clone_size: NA; d_call: TRBD1; cdr3_nt: TGTGCCAGCAGTTACTCGTCGGGACAGCTCTCCAGCGGCTACACCTTC; cdr3_aa: CASSYSSGQLSSGYTF
v_call: TRBV7-2; j_call: TRBJ2-2; clone_size: few; d_call: TRBD2; cdr3_nt: TGTGCCAGCAGCTTAGCGGCGGGAGCTGTCGGGGAGCTGTTTTTT; cdr3_aa: CASSLAAGAVGELFF
v_call: TRBV4-3; j_call: TRBJ2-3; clone_size: many; d_call: TRBD2; cdr3_nt: TGCGCCAGCAGCCAATGGGTCCTAGCGGGAATCACAGATACGCAGTATTTT; cdr3_aa: CASSQWVLAGITDTQYF
v_call: TRBV20-1; j_call: TRBJ1-1; clone_size: few; d_call: NA; cdr3_nt: TGCAGTGCTAGAGATCACTGGCAGGGGAACACTGAAGCTTTCTTT; cdr3_aa: CSARDHWQGNTEAFF